This T cell receptor (beta chain) was captured in a study of blood T cell repertoires in COVID-19. Study-level background: COVID-19 samples collected from the United States, Italy and Spain covered acute and convalescent phases. PBMCs, B-cell-depleted T cells, or T cells were the source of the cDNA or gDNA that made up the material.

Per the original methods: Estimates of nucleated cell counts were drawn from the amplification of reference gene primers. TCRdb keeps only in-frame clones here, not all; method: immunoSEQ multiplex PCR. The V and J calls and the clone size are those of that table, but D and trimming were determined from the DNA. Of 60,000 to 70,000 clones listed, 74% are singletons. V was shortened by 3 bases and J by 8 bases, with 16 bases between the two germline ends. This CDR3 is built from 14 residues. CDR1 is MDHEN, CDR2 SYDVKM, per germline. Sequenced material: peripheral blood. The receptor was isolated from a woman older than 75 with acute or convalescent COVID-19. The chain uses TRBV28 and TRBJ1-2, with TRBD1 as a possible D gene (6 bases). As DNA, the CDR3 is TGTGCCAGCAGTTTGACCCAGGGGACTAGGGGCTACACCTTC. This sequence encodes CASSLTQGTRGYTF.